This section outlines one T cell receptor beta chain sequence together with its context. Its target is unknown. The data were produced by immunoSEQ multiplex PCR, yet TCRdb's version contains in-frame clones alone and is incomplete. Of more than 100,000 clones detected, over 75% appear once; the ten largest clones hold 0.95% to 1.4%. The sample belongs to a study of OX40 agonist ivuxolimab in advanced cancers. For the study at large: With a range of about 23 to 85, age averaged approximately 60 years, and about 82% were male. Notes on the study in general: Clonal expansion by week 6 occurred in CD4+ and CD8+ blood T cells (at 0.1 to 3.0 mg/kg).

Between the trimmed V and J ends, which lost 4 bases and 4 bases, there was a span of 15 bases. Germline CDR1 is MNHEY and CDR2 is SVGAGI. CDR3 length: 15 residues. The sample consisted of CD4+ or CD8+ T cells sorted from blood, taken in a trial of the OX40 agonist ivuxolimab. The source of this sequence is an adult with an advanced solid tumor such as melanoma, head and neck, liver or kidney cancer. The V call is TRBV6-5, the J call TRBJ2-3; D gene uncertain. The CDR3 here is CASSWGSRWADTQYF. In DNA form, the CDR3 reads TGTGCCAGCAGTTGGGGATCCCGTTGGGCAGATACGCAGTATTTT.